A single sample is the source of the 30 T cell receptor beta chains below, sequenced in a study of spatial heterogeneity in lung cancer. Each CDR3 protein gets one entry after TCRdb re-called the 5' RACE reads with MiXCR. The table lists 48,000 or so distinct CDR3 sequences, roughly 5% of them singletons. Time point specified: sample taken at primary tumor resection. The sample in question was PBMCs, obtained at surgery. The receptors come from a male donor with early-stage non-small cell lung cancer.

This clonotype has ten or more counts. The genes are TRBV4-3 and TRBJ1-2; tentatively, D is TRBD1 (5 bases). The V gene's germline CDR1 is LGHNA and CDR2 YSLEER. Trimming took 3 bases from V and 4 from J, leaving 12 bases between them. The CDR3 has 14 residues. The CDR3 loop is CASSHRTGTYGYTF. The CDR3 nucleotides are TGCGCCAGCAGCCACCGGACGGGGACCTATGGCTACACCTTC.

This clonotype came up a few times. The CDR3 loop reads CASSITGSNEKLFF. The CDR3, as DNA: TGTGCCAGTAGCATAACAGGGAGTAATGAAAAACTGTTTTTT. This chain links TRBV19 with TRBJ1-4, with D perhaps TRBD1 (6 bases). The V and J ends lost 6 bases and 4 bases respectively, with 12 bases between them. Germline CDR1 reads LNHDA; CDR2 reads SQIVND (reference sequence). The CDR3 length is 14 residues.

This clonotype showed up many times. V usage is TRBV3-1 and J usage is TRBJ2-7; D call uncertain. V was pared by 0 bases and J by 6 bases, with 12 bases between. The CDR3 totals 14 residues. Germline lookup yields CDR1 LGHDT and CDR2 YNNKEL (reference sequence). This chain's CDR3 is CASSQDQSISEQYF. The DNA of the CDR3 is TGTGCCAGCAGCCAAGATCAGTCTATCTCCGAGCAGTACTTC.

The chain joins TRBV7-7 to TRBJ2-7; possibly TRBD1 for D (6 bases). With 5 bases removed from V and 5 bases from J, the gap between germline ends came to 16 bases. Germline V CDR1 and CDR2: SSHAT, FNYEAQ (reference sequence). This CDR3 contains 14 residues. For the CDR3, the DNA is TGTGCCAGCAGCCTCACAGGGATGTCCGACGAGCAGTACTTC. Translation: CASSLTGMSDEQYF.

Ten or more counts support this clonotype. CDR3 sequence: CASTYDRETQYF. The CDR3 DNA reads TGTGCCAGCACCTACGACCGGGAGACCCAGTACTTC. V gene TRBV2 combines with J gene TRBJ2-5; D is uncertain. The CDR3 loop spans 12 amino acids. V lost 7 bases to trimming and J lost 5 bases, with 11 bases between them. Per germline, CDR1 SNHLY and CDR2 FYNNEI.

This clonotype has ten or more counts. The J gene is TRBJ2-1, the V gene TRBV18, with 14 bases that match TRBD2. The V gene end was trimmed by 3 bases and the J gene end by 6 bases; junction bases not matched to a gene: 4. CDR1 is KGHSH and CDR2 is LQKENI in the germline V gene. The CDR3 is 16 amino acids. CDR3 amino acids: CASSPPGLAGVNEQFF. The CDR3 DNA follows: TGTGCCAGCTCACCTCCGGGACTAGCGGGGGTCAATGAGCAGTTCTTC.

This clonotype has at least ten counts. V gene TRBV27 combines with J gene TRBJ2-1; unclear D gene. The V gene lost 9 bases and the J gene lost 10 bases, with 22 bases spanning the gap. This CDR3 contains 14 residues. Germline CDR1 and CDR2: MNHEY and SMNVEV (reference sequence). This CDR3 reads CASGLGRPPLEQFF. DNA for the CDR3: TGTGCCAGTGGGCTGGGCAGGCCCCCTCTGGAGCAGTTCTTC.

This clonotype was counted at least ten times. J is TRBJ2-3 and V is TRBV6-5; the D is unclear. Trimming pared 2 bases from V and 1 base from J, leaving 7 bases between. This CDR3 is built from 14 residues. Germline values: CDR1 MNHEY, CDR2 SVGAGI. CDR3 protein: CASSYPAGTDTQYF. The CDR3 DNA is TGTGCCAGCAGTTACCCGGCGGGCACAGATACGCAGTATTTT.

This clonotype was counted at least ten times. The rearrangement links TRBV29-1 to TRBJ2-3; either TRBD1 or TRBD2 may supply D (6 bases each). With 7 bases removed from V and 7 bases from J, the gap between germline ends came to 24 bases. Germline values: CDR1 SQVTM, CDR2 ANQGSEA. The CDR3 runs 15 residues. The CDR3 loop is CSAEGGGRTSYTQYF. Here the CDR3 DNA reads TGCAGCGCCGAAGGGGGAGGCCGGACGAGTTATACGCAGTATTTT.

In this sample, this clonotype turned up many times. This chain connects TRBV27 to TRBJ2-3, with D uncertain. With 6 bases removed from V and 6 bases from J, the gap between germline ends came to 13 bases. From germline, CDR1 is MNHEY and CDR2 SMNVEV (reference sequence). The CDR3 sequence is 13 residues long. As DNA, the CDR3 is TGTGCCAGCAGCCTCTACTGGGCGGATACGCAGTATTTT. Translating it yields CASSLYWADTQYF.

This clonotype was observed many times. V gene TRBV6-5 combines with J gene TRBJ2-3; 9 bases line up with TRBD2. J lost 2 bases, V lost 1 base, and 4 bases had no gene match. The CDR3 has 16 residues. Germline V gives CDR1 MNHEY, CDR2 SVGAGI. DNA of the CDR3: TGTGCCAGCAGTTACTATAGCGGGAGAGACACAGATACGCAGTATTTT. This codes for CASSYYSGRDTDTQYF.

The rearrangement joins TRBV24-1 to TRBJ2-3; 7 nucleotides line up with TRBD1. The V and J ends lost 4 bases and 4 bases, in that order; junction bases with no gene match: 10. Germline CDR1 and CDR2: KGHDR and SFDVKD. This CDR3 is 16 amino acids long. CDR3 in amino acids: CATSETSGTAPDTQYF. The DNA of the CDR3 is TGTGCCACCAGTGAGACCTCCGGGACAGCGCCAGATACGCAGTATTTT.

This clonotype has ten or more counts. The V and J genes are TRBV10-3 and TRBJ1-5; D may be TRBD1 (5 bases). The CDR3 length is 16 residues. Germline assignment: CDR1 ENHRY and CDR2 SYGVKD. The V and J ends lost 3 bases and 2 bases respectively, with 14 bases between them. CDR3 DNA: TGTGCCATCAGTGATCTCGGTTTGGGGGGCAATCAGCCCCAGCATTTT. Translating gives CAISDLGLGGNQPQHF.

This clonotype was detected ten times or more. The chain recombines TRBV5-1 with TRBJ1-5; 7 bases agree with TRBD1. CDR1 is SGHRS, CDR2 YFSETQ, per germline. V dropped 4 bases and J dropped 7; count of bases not matched to a gene: 8. The CDR3 extends over 14 amino acids. CDR3 loop: CASSAETGRQPQHF. Written as DNA, the CDR3 is TGCGCCAGCAGCGCAGAGACAGGGAGACAGCCCCAGCATTTT.

At least ten counts were recorded for this clonotype. The CDR3 coding sequence is TGTGCCAGCAGTTACTTAGCGGGAGAAGACGAGCAGTACTTC. Its protein is CASSYLAGEDEQYF. The rearrangement links TRBV6-2 or TRBV6-3 to TRBJ2-7; TRBD2 agrees at 9 bases. The CDR3 loop spans 14 amino acids. Germline CDR1 and CDR2: MNHEY and SVGEGT. The J segment lost 5 bases and the V segment lost 1 base, leaving 3 bases of the junction unmatched.

At least ten counts were recorded for this clonotype. Here the CDR3 reads CASSLGGSADIYNEQFF. CDR3 sequence (DNA): TGTGCCAGCAGCCTTGGGGGGTCAGCGGACATTTACAATGAGCAGTTCTTC. V is TRBV4-2 and J is TRBJ2-1; D may be TRBD2 (6 bases). CDR1 is LGHNA, CDR2 YNFKEQ, per germline. This CDR3 has 17 residues. Trimming pared 4 bases from V and 4 bases from J, leaving 20 bases between.

The table lists this clonotype with many counts. The genes are TRBV5-1 and TRBJ1-6, with 7 nucleotides matching TRBD1. Germline CDR1 SGHRS, CDR2 YFSETQ. J was trimmed by 9 bases and V by 3 bases; bases with no gene match: 9. The CDR3 length is 15 residues. CDR3 loop: CASSSGQQLTSPLHF. The CDR3 coding sequence is TGCGCCAGCAGCTCGGGACAGCAGCTCACTTCACCCCTCCACTTT.

This clonotype was found many times. Here the CDR3 DNA reads TGTGCCAGCATGCGCTTGCTGGACACAACCCGGTACGAGCAGTACTTC. Translating gives CASMRLLDTTRYEQYF. The chain joins TRBV7-8 to TRBJ2-7, with D maybe TRBD1 (5 bases). Germline lookup yields CDR1 SGHVS and CDR2 FQNEAQ. Trimming cost V 7 bases and J 4 bases, with 23 bases left between them. The CDR3 length is 16 residues.

This sequence joins TRBV3-1 and TRBJ2-5; TRBD2 is a possible D gene (5 bases). CDR1 is LGHDT, CDR2 YNNKEL, per germline (reference sequence). There are 16 residues in the CDR3. The ends were cut back, 1 base at V and 3 bases at J, with 15 bases in the middle. The CDR3 protein is CASSQGLLAGEETQYF. The CDR3, as DNA: TGTGCCAGCAGCCAAGGCTTATTAGCCGGGGAAGAGACCCAGTACTTC.

The chain carries TRBV28 and TRBJ1-5; D is perhaps TRBD1 (5 bases). Germline-derived CDR1 and CDR2 are MDHEN and SYDVKM. V was trimmed by 8 bases and J by 3 bases, leaving 17 bases between them. The CDR3 is made up of 15 amino acids. As DNA, the CDR3 is TGTGCCAGCGGCCGTGCGACAGCTACCAATCAGCCCCAGCATTTT. Amino acid sequence: CASGRATATNQPQHF.

This clonotype was observed a handful of times. The chain recombines TRBV5-1 with TRBJ1-3; D remains unclear. V dropped 1 base and J dropped 0 bases, with 5 bases sitting between them. CDR3 length: 14 residues. The V gene's germline CDR1 is SGHRS and CDR2 YFSETQ. The DNA for the CDR3 is TGCGCCAGCAGCTTGCGAGGCTCTGGAAACACCATATATTTT. Its translation is CASSLRGSGNTIYF.

This clonotype was detected many times. The CDR3 loop reads CASSQVGTGYNEQFF. CDR3 DNA sequence: TGTGCCAGCAGCCAAGTGGGGACAGGGTACAATGAGCAGTTCTTC. This chain links TRBV4-2 with TRBJ2-1, with 9 bases identical to TRBD1. CDR3 size: 15 residues. CDR1 is LGHNA, CDR2 YNFKEQ, per germline. With 1 base clipped from V and 4 bases from J, the junction kept 2 bases outside the gene matches.

This clonotype was detected ten times or more. This rearrangement joins TRBV29-1 to TRBJ1-6; D gene unclear. V dropped 3 bases and J dropped 0 bases, with 15 bases sitting between them. Germline CDR1 and CDR2: SQVTM and ANQGSEA. The CDR3 has 17 amino acids. The CDR3 nucleotides are TGCAGCGTTGAGAGGGTCAGCGGCAGCTCCTATAATTCACCCCTCCACTTT. The encoded protein is CSVERVSGSSYNSPLHF.

This clonotype has a handful of counts. The J gene is TRBJ1-6, the V gene TRBV20-1; D remains ambiguous. This CDR3 has 14 residues. Germline-derived CDR1 and CDR2 are DFQATT and SNEGSKA (reference sequence). Trimming removed 2 bases at V and 8 bases at J, with 13 bases between. The CDR3 here is CSARPGRVDSPLHF. CDR3 nucleotides: TGCAGTGCTAGACCGGGGAGGGTCGATTCACCCCTCCACTTT.

The table lists this clonotype with many counts. The chain carries TRBV20-1 and TRBJ2-3; 12 bases match TRBD2. CDR1 is DFQATT and CDR2 is SNEGSKA in the germline V gene (reference sequence). After removal of 6 bases from V and 1 base from J, the junction contained 14 bases not matched to a gene. The CDR3 consists of 18 residues. CDR3 in amino acids: CSAQGLAGGGQGTDTQYF. CDR3 DNA sequence: TGCAGTGCCCAAGGCCTAGCGGGAGGGGGTCAGGGCACAGATACGCAGTATTTT.

This clonotype was picked up many times. V usage is TRBV2 and J usage is TRBJ2-3; D remains ambiguous. The CDR3 sequence is 12 residues long. Germline CDR1 reads SNHLY; CDR2 reads FYNNEI. V was pared by 6 bases and J by 6 bases, with 10 bases between. CDR3 DNA sequence: TGTGCCAGCAGGTCTGAAGGGGATACGCAGTATTTT. This sequence encodes CASRSEGDTQYF.

This clonotype appeared many times. This sequence joins TRBV12-3 or TRBV12-4 and TRBJ2-7; D possibly corresponds to TRBD1 (6 bases). V was trimmed by 2 bases and J by 4 bases, leaving 12 bases between them. The CDR3 has 14 residues. The CDR3 region is CASSLRGGRYEQYF. In nucleotides, the CDR3 is TGTGCCAGCAGTTTAAGAGGGGGTCGGTACGAGCAGTACTTC.

This clonotype came up many times. The chain carries TRBV5-1 and TRBJ2-1; no definite D call. The germline V and J ends were trimmed by 5 bases and 1 base, with 13 bases remaining between them. The V gene's germline CDR1 is SGHRS and CDR2 YFSETQ. The CDR3 length is 15 residues. CDR3 amino acids: CASRLRSGSYNEQFF. CDR3 nucleotide sequence: TGCGCCAGCAGATTGAGGAGTGGATCCTACAATGAGCAGTTCTTC.

This clonotype was seen a few times. This sequence joins TRBV12-2 and TRBJ2-1; the D segment call TRBD2 is taken from the table without a DNA check. TRBV12-2 is reported as a pseudogene. The CDR3 has 15 residues. The CDR3 DNA reads as TGTGCAAGTCGCTTAAGACAGCGGCAGAACAATGAGCAGTTCTTC. This encodes CASRLRQRQNNEQFF.

At least ten counts were recorded for this clonotype. The rearrangement joins TRBV6-5 to TRBJ2-2; TRBD2 might be the D (5 bases). The germline V and J ends were trimmed by 0 bases and 0 bases, with 14 bases remaining between them. Germline values: CDR1 MNHEY, CDR2 SVGAGI. This CDR3 contains 18 residues. This chain's CDR3 is CASSYSWERRTNTGELFF. In DNA form, the CDR3 reads TGTGCCAGCAGTTACTCGTGGGAGCGGAGAACGAACACCGGGGAGCTGTTTTTT.